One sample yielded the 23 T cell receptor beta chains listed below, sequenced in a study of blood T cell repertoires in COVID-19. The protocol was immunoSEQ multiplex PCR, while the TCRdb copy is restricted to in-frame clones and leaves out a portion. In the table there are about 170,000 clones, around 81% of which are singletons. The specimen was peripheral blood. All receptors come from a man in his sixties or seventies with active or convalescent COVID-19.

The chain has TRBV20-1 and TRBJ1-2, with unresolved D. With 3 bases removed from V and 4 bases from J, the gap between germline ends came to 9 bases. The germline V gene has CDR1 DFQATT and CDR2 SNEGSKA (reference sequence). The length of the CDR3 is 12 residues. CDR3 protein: CSASQLGYGYTF. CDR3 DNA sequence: TGCAGTGCTAGTCAACTTGGCTATGGCTACACCTTC.

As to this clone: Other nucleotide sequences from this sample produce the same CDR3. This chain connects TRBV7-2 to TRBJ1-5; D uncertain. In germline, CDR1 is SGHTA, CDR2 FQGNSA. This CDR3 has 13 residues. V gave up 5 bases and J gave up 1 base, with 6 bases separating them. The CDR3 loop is CASSLRSNQPQHF. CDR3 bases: TGTGCCAGCAGCCTGAGGAGCAATCAGCCCCAGCATTTT.

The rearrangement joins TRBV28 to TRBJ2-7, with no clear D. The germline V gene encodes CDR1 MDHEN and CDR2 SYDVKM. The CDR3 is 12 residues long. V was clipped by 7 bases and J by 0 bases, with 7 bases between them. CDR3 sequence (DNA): TGTGCCAGCAATAGCCTCTCCTACGAGCAGTACTTC. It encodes CASNSLSYEQYF.

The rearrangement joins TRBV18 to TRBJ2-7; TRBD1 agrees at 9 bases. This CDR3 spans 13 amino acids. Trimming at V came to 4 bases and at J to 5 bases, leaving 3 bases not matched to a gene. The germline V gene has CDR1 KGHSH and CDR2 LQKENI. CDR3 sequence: CASSRDREDEQYF. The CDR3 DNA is TGTGCCAGCTCACGGGACAGGGAGGACGAGCAGTACTTC.

The CDR3 is CASRVGGTPTEAFF. DNA of the CDR3: TGTGCCAGCAGGGTGGGAGGGACACCCACTGAAGCTTTCTTT. The chain employs TRBV2 and TRBJ1-1; a weak D match, TRBD1 (6 bases). The CDR3 consists of 14 residues. Between the trimmed V and J ends, which lost 6 bases and 4 bases, there was a span of 15 bases. Germline V gene sequence: CDR1 SNHLY, CDR2 FYNNEI.

In nucleotides, the CDR3 is TGTGCCAGCTCCCGGGGGTCACTCTACGAGCAGTACTTC. Protein sequence: CASSRGSLYEQYF. V gene TRBV6-5 combines with J gene TRBJ2-7; possible D gene TRBD2, 6 bases. This CDR3 has 13 amino acids. V lost 8 bases to trimming and J lost 3 bases, with 14 bases between them. Germline-derived CDR1 and CDR2 are MNHEY and SVGAGI.

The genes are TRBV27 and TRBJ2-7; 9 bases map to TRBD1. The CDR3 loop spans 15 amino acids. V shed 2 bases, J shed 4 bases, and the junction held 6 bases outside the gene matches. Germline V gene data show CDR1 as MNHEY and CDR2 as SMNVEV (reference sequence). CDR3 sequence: CASSLMLQGAYEQYF. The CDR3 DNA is TGTGCCAGCAGTTTAATGTTACAGGGGGCATACGAGCAGTACTTC.

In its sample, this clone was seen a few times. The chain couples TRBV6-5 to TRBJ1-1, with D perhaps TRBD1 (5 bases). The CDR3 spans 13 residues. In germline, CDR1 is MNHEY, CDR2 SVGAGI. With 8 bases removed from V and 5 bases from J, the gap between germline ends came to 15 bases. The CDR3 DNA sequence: TGTGCCAGCCGACAACGGGGGGAAACTGAAGCTTTCTTT. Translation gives CASRQRGETEAFF.

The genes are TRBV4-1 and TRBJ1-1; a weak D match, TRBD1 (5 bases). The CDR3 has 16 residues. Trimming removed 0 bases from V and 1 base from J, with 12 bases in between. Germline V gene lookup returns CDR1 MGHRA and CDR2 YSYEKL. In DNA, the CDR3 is TGCGCCAGCAGCCAAGATTTCGGGGGGGGGAACACTGAAGCTTTCTTT. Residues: CASSQDFGGGNTEAFF.

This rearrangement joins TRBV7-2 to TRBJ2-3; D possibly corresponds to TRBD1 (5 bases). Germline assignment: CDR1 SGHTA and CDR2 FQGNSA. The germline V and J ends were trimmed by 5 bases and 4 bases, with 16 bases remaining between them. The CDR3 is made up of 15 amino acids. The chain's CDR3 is CASSPWTGRADTQYF. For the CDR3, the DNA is TGTGCCAGCAGCCCGTGGACGGGCAGGGCAGATACGCAGTATTTT.

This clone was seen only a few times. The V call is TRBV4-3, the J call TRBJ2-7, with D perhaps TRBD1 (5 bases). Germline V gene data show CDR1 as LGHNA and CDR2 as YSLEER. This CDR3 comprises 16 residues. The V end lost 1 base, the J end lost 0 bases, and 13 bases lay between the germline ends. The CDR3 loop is CASSQVGWGSSYEQYF. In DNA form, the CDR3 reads TGCGCCAGCAGCCAAGTTGGGTGGGGCAGCTCCTACGAGCAGTACTTC.

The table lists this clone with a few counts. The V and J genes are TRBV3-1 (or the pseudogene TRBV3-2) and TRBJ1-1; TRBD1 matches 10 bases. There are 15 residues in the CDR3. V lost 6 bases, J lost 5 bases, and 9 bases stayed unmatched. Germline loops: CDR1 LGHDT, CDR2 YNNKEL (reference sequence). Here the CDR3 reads CASSQRQGAWTEAFF. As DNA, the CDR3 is TGTGCCAGCAGTCAGAGACAGGGGGCGTGGACTGAAGCTTTCTTT.

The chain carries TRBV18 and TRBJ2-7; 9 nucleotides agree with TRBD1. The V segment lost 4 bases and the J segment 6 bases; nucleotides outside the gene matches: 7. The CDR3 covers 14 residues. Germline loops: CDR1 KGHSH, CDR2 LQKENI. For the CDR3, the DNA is TGTGCCAGCTCACAGGGACAGGGAGAATTCGAGCAGTACTTC. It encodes CASSQGQGEFEQYF.

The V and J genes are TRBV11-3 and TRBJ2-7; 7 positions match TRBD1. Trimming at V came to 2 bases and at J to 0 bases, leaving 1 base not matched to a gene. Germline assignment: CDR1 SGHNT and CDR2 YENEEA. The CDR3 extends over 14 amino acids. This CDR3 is CASSLRDSSYEQYF. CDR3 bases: TGTGCCAGCAGCTTAAGGGACAGCTCCTACGAGCAGTACTTC.

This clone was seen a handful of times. This CDR3 is CASSANPVTEAFF. The CDR3 coding sequence is TGCGCCAGCAGCGCGAATCCGGTCACTGAAGCTTTCTTT. J is TRBJ1-1 and V is TRBV5-1, with no clear D. The CDR3 has 13 amino acids. CDR1 SGHRS and CDR2 YFSETQ come from the germline V gene. Between the trimmed V and J ends, which lost 4 bases and 4 bases, there was a span of 11 bases.

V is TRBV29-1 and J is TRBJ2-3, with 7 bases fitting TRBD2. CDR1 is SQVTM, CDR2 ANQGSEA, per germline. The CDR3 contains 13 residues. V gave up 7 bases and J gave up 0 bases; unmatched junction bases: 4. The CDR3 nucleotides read TGCAGCGGACAACTAGCGAGCACAGATACGCAGTATTTT. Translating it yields CSGQLASTDTQYF.

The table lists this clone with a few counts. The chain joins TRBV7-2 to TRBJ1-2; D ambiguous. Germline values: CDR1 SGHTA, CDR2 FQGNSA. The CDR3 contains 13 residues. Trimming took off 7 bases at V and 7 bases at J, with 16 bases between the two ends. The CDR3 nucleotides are TGTGCCAGCACCACCCGGAGTCTGTCTGGCTACACCTTC. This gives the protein CASTTRSLSGYTF.

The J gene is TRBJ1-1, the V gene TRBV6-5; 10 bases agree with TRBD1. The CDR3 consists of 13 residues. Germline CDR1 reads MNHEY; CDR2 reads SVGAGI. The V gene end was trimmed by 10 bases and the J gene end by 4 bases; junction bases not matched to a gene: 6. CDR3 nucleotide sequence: TGTGCCACTAAGGACAGGGGGGGCACTGAAGCTTTCTTT. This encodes CATKDRGGTEAFF.

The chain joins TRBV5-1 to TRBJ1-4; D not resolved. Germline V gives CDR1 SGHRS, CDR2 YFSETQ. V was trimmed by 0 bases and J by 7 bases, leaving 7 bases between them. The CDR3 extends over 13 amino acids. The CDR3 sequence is CASSLGNTEKLFF. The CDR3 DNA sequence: TGCGCCAGCAGCTTGGGAAACACTGAAAAACTGTTTTTT.

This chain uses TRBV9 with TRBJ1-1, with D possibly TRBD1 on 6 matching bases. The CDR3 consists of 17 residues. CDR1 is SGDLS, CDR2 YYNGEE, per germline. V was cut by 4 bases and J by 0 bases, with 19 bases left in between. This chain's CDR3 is CASSRSDRRLMNTEAFF. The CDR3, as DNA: TGTGCCAGCAGCCGAAGCGACAGGAGACTCATGAACACTGAAGCTTTCTTT.

The CDR3 sequence: CASSLGLYNEQFF. DNA for the CDR3: TGTGCCAGCAGCCTGGGACTTTACAATGAGCAGTTCTTC. This chain uses TRBV14 with TRBJ2-1; weak D call: TRBD2 (6 bases). This CDR3 region has 13 residues. Trimming pared 4 bases from V and 4 bases from J, leaving 8 bases between. In germline, CDR1 is SGHDN, CDR2 FVKESK.

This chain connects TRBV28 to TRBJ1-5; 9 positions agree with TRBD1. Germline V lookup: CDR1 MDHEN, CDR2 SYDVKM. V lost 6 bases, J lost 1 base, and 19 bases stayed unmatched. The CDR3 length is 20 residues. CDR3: CASRVQGPGTGFASNQPQHF. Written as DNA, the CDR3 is TGTGCCAGCAGGGTCCAAGGTCCCGGGACAGGGTTCGCGAGCAATCAGCCCCAGCATTTT. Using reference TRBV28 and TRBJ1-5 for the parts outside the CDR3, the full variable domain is DVKVTQSSRYLVKRTGEKVFLECVQDMDHENMFWYRQDPGLGLRLIYFSYDVKMKEKGDIPEGYSVSREKKERFSLILESASTNQTSMYLCASRVQGPGTGFASNQPQHFGDGTRLSIL.

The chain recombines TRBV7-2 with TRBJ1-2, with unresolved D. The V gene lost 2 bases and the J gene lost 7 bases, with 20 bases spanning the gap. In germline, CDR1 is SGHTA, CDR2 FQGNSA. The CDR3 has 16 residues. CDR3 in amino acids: CASSLRATRVLGGYTF. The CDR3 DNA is TGTGCCAGCAGCTTAAGGGCAACGCGGGTCTTGGGTGGCTACACCTTC. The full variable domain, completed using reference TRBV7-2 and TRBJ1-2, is GAGVSQSPSNKVTEKGKDVELRCDPISGHTALYWYRQSLGQGLEFLIYFQGNSAPDKSGLPSDRFSAERTGGSVSTLTIQRTQQEDSAVYLCASSLRATRVLGGYTFGSGTRLTVV.